The 20 T cell receptor beta chains presented below share a single source sample, sequenced in a study of cytomegalovirus exposure and HLA in healthy donors. Vbeta (60) and Jbeta (13) primers were used in the PCR. TCRdb's copy holds only in-frame clones and misses some; the assay was immunoSEQ multiplex PCR. The top ten clones hold around 2.1% of a sample with 90,000 to 140,000 clones, under 85% of them seen once. Sample: PBMCs. Every receptor here comes from a man in his thirties or forties in good health and CMV-seronegative.

J is TRBJ2-1 and V is TRBV7-3, with 7 bases matching TRBD2. After removal of 4 bases from V and 5 bases from J, the junction contained 5 bases not matched to a gene. Germline loops: CDR1 SGHTA, CDR2 FQGTGA. The CDR3 has 14 residues. The DNA for the CDR3 is TGTGCCAGCAGCTCCAGCGGGGAAAACAATGAGCAGTTCTTC. Residues: CASSSSGENNEQFF.

The chain employs TRBV10-2 and TRBJ2-7; 7 bases are shared with TRBD2. This CDR3 has 12 amino acids. CDR1 WSHSY and CDR2 SAAADI come from the germline V gene. V lost 9 bases to trimming and J lost 3 bases; unmatched junction nucleotides: 5. CDR3 sequence reads: CASRGGIYEQYF. In DNA form, the CDR3 reads TGCGCCAGTCGCGGGGGAATCTACGAGCAGTACTTC.

The rearrangement joins TRBV7-9 to TRBJ2-2, with D maybe TRBD2 (5 bases). CDR3 length: 13 residues. Germline lookup yields CDR1 SEHNR and CDR2 FQNEAQ (reference sequence). The V end lost 4 bases, the J end lost 7 bases, and 10 bases lay between the germline ends. The CDR3 protein is CASSSVGDGELFF. The DNA for the CDR3 is TGTGCCAGCAGCTCGGTCGGGGACGGGGAGCTGTTTTTT.

CDR3 nucleotide sequence: TGTGCCAGCAGCCCCGCCCGGGACATTCGCGAGCAGTACTTC. Its protein is CASSPARDIREQYF. The chain carries TRBV28 and TRBJ2-7; D is perhaps TRBD1 (6 bases). This CDR3 region has 14 residues. CDR1 and CDR2 from the germline V gene are MDHEN and SYDVKM. Trimming took 6 bases from V and 6 from J, leaving 18 bases between them. Full variable domain (rest looked up from reference TRBV28 and TRBJ2-7): DVKVTQSSRYLVKRTGEKVFLECVQDMDHENMFWYRQDPGLGLRLIYFSYDVKMKEKGDIPEGYSVSREKKERFSLILESASTNQTSMYLCASSPARDIREQYFGPGTRLTVT.

The genes are TRBV23-1 and TRBJ1-1; no clear D. TRBV23-1 is filed as an ORF, its function uncertain. This CDR3 has 14 residues. V lost 7 bases, J lost 3 bases, and 15 bases lay in between. CDR3 bases: TGCGCCAGCACCCGGGAGGGCCGAGACACTGAAGCTTTCTTT. This encodes CASTREGRDTEAFF.

This clone was observed a handful of times. The gene calls are TRBV4-1 and TRBJ1-2; D is unclear. Looked up from germline, CDR1 is MGHRA and CDR2 is YSYEKL. The CDR3 length is 14 residues. V was clipped by 0 bases and J by 5 bases, with 10 bases between them. The CDR3 is CASSQDRRAYGYTF. The DNA for the CDR3 is TGCGCCAGCAGCCAAGATCGTAGAGCTTATGGCTACACCTTC.

The chain combines TRBV10-2 with TRBJ1-5; TRBD1 matches 8 bases. The length of the CDR3 is 15 residues. Germline CDR1 WSHSY, CDR2 SAAADI. Trimming at V came to 6 bases and at J to 6 bases, leaving 10 bases not matched to a gene. CDR3 in amino acids: CASSETGQGSQPQHF. The CDR3 DNA sequence: TGCGCCAGCAGCGAAACAGGACAGGGAAGTCAGCCCCAGCATTTT.

The rearrangement uses TRBV14 and TRBJ2-7, with 7 nucleotides matching TRBD1. The CDR3 extends over 14 amino acids. Germline CDR1 and CDR2: SGHDN and FVKESK. With V trimmed by 5 bases and J by 2 bases, 6 bases remained unmatched. In DNA, the CDR3 is TGTGCCAGCAGCTCGGGACAGTTTCCCTACGAGCAGTACTTC. Translating gives CASSSGQFPYEQYF. The full variable domain, its missing parts supplied by reference TRBV14 and TRBJ2-7, is EAGVTQFPSHSVIEKGQTVTLRCDPISGHDNLYWYRRVMGKEIKFLLHFVKESKQDESGMPNNRFLAERTGGTYSTLKVQPAELEDSGVYFCASSSGQFPYEQYFGPGTRLTVT.

CDR3 sequence reads: CASSWTGDSNQPQHF. The DNA of the CDR3 is TGCGCCAGCAGCTGGACAGGGGATAGCAATCAGCCCCAGCATTTT. V usage is TRBV5-1 and J usage is TRBJ1-5, with 9 bases matching TRBD1. Germline loops: CDR1 SGHRS, CDR2 YFSETQ. The CDR3 has 15 amino acids. Losses at the gene ends were 3 bases for V and 0 bases for J; bases not matched to a gene: 1.

The chain is built from TRBV7-3 and TRBJ2-3; 9 bases line up with TRBD2. CDR3 size: 18 residues. V shed 6 bases, J shed 6 bases, and the junction held 19 bases outside the gene matches. The V gene's germline CDR1 is SGHTA and CDR2 FQGTGA. CDR3 coding DNA: TGTGCCAGCAGGTTAGGTGCGGGAGGGACTGTTTTCACGGATACGCAGTATTTT. Residues: CASRLGAGGTVFTDTQYF.

This clone was recorded a few times. The chain is built from TRBV18 and TRBJ1-2; 7 bases map to TRBD1. CDR3 length: 15 amino acids. V dropped 4 bases and J dropped 0; count of bases not matched to a gene: 5. CDR1 is KGHSH, CDR2 LQKENI, per germline. CDR3 coding DNA: TGTGCCAGCTCACACGGGACAGAAGCTAACTATGGCTACACCTTC. It yields the protein CASSHGTEANYGYTF.

This sequence joins TRBV6-5 and TRBJ1-5; maybe TRBD1 (6 bases). Trimming left V 5 bases short and J 0 bases short, with 11 bases between. Germline-derived CDR1 and CDR2 are MNHEY and SVGAGI. The CDR3 length is 15 residues. The CDR3 sequence is CASSRDIYSNQPQHF. Here the CDR3 DNA reads TGTGCCAGCAGTAGGGACATTTATAGCAATCAGCCCCAGCATTTT.

The CDR3 DNA is TGCGCCAGCAGCCTCAACAGGGGGCCCTACGAGCAGTACTTC. Translated: CASSLNRGPYEQYF. The chain is built from TRBV5-1 and TRBJ2-7, with 9 positions matching TRBD1. The germline V gene has CDR1 SGHRS and CDR2 YFSETQ. The trim removed 4 bases at V and 2 bases at J, leaving 4 bases unmatched. This CDR3 spans 14 amino acids.

The genes are TRBV25-1 and TRBJ2-5; D perhaps matches TRBD1 (5 bases). With 2 bases removed from V and 0 bases from J, the gap between germline ends came to 16 bases. From germline, CDR1 is MGHDK and CDR2 SYGVNS. The CDR3 runs 17 residues. The CDR3: CASSERKWGSYQETQYF. Written as DNA, the CDR3 is TGTGCCAGCAGTGAAAGGAAATGGGGCTCGTACCAAGAGACCCAGTACTTC.

This CDR3 is CASSQTGDNSPLHF. DNA for the CDR3: TGTGCCAGTAGCCAGACAGGGGACAATTCACCCCTCCACTTT. The chain carries TRBV19 and TRBJ1-6; 8 bases fit TRBD1. Germline CDR1 LNHDA, CDR2 SQIVND (reference sequence). Germline trimming cut 6 bases from V and 7 bases from J; bases unmatched to any gene: 5. The CDR3 covers 14 residues.

In its sample, this clone was seen a few times. The chain is built from TRBV7-6 and TRBJ2-2; TRBD1 might be the D (7 bases). The CDR3 runs to 15 residues. CDR1 SGHVS and CDR2 FNYEAQ come from the germline V gene. Trimming cost V 1 base and J 4 bases, with 10 bases left between them. The CDR3 is CASSLGRGATGELFF. As DNA, the CDR3 is TGTGCCAGCAGCTTAGGCAGGGGGGCCACCGGGGAGCTGTTTTTT.

The chain employs TRBV6-6 and TRBJ2-7, with a tentative D call TRBD2 (6 bases). Trimming took 2 bases from V and 3 from J, leaving 14 bases between them. CDR1 and CDR2 (germline): MNHNY, SVGAGI (reference sequence). The CDR3 has 15 residues. CDR3: CASSYVTSGNYEQYF. Here the CDR3 DNA reads TGTGCCAGCAGTTACGTGACTAGTGGAAACTACGAGCAGTACTTC.

The genes are TRBV7-2 and TRBJ1-6, with D uncertain. The V gene's germline CDR1 is SGHTA and CDR2 FQGNSA. V was trimmed by 0 bases and J by 6 bases, leaving 3 bases between them. The CDR3 is 13 amino acids. This CDR3 reads CASSLALNSPLHF. Written as DNA, the CDR3 is TGTGCCAGCAGCTTAGCTCTTAATTCACCCCTCCACTTT.

This clone was counted once. The J gene is TRBJ2-1, the V gene TRBV5-7, with 7 bases matching TRBD1. TRBV5-7 is known as an ORF, though its function is uncertain. This CDR3 is built from 12 residues. Trimming removed 5 bases from V and 5 bases from J; junction bases left unmatched: 1. The DNA for the CDR3 is TGTGCCAGCAGTGACAGGGACAATGAGCAGTTCTTC. It specifies CASSDRDNEQFF.

The chain is built from TRBV5-1 and TRBJ2-7, with 7 bases identical to TRBD2. The length of the CDR3 is 14 residues. V shed 2 bases, J shed 4 bases, and the junction held 6 bases outside the gene matches. Germline V gene data show CDR1 as SGHRS and CDR2 as YFSETQ. CDR3 bases: TGCGCCAGCAGCTTAACCGCTAGCGGATACGAGCAGTACTTC. This encodes CASSLTASGYEQYF.